These 14 T cell receptor beta chains came from one sample sequenced in a study of blood T cells in healthy people across ages. The second PCR ran about 6 to 12 cycles with a sample-barcoded 5' primer and J-beta primers. MiXCR was run by TCRdb on the 5' RACE reads, yielding one entry per CDR3 protein. The table includes about 640,000 distinct CDR3 sequences, under 30% detected once. Material: blood. These receptors came from a woman aged 80 or over in good health.

The V and J genes are TRBV2 and TRBJ2-5, with 7 positions matching TRBD1. V lost 1 base to trimming and J lost 3 bases; unmatched junction nucleotides: 8. This CDR3 is 16 amino acids long. Germline lookup yields CDR1 SNHLY and CDR2 FYNNEI. The CDR3 is CASSEGRQGLKETQYF. The CDR3 DNA sequence: TGTGCCAGCAGTGAAGGGAGACAGGGATTAAAAGAGACCCAGTACTTC.

This clonotype was recorded many times. The chain joins TRBV12-5 to TRBJ2-2; D not resolved. V lost 6 bases and J lost 1, with 18 bases in between. The CDR3 extends over 17 amino acids. Germline CDR1 is LGHNT and CDR2 is FRNRAP. The CDR3 region is CASGDLPATLNTGELFF. CDR3 in DNA: TGTGCTAGTGGCGACCTGCCGGCGACACTGAACACCGGGGAGCTGTTTTTT.

This clonotype was observed a handful of times. The chain recombines TRBV29-1 with TRBJ1-2, with 10 nucleotides matching TRBD1. The CDR3 has 14 amino acids. The V gene's germline CDR1 is SQVTM and CDR2 ANQGSEA. V shed 7 bases and J 8 bases; nucleotides not matched to a gene: 13. CDR3 DNA sequence: TGCAGCGCCGGGGACAGGGGACCCTTGGAGGGCTACACCTTC. Translation: CSAGDRGPLEGYTF. The full variable domain, rest sourced from reference TRBV29-1 and TRBJ1-2, is SAVISQKPSRDICQRGTSLTIQCQVDSQVTMMFWYRQQPGQSLTLIATANQGSEATYESGFVIDKFPISRPNLTFSTLTVSNMSPEDSSIYLCSAGDRGPLEGYTFGSGTRLTVV.

About this clonotype itself: This sequence may be a read error, since a much larger clone differs from it by one base. This rearrangement joins TRBV5-1 to TRBJ2-3, with D possibly matching TRBD2 (7 bases). V shed 0 bases and J shed 7 bases, with 18 bases lying between them. Germline loops: CDR1 SGHRS, CDR2 YFSETQ. The CDR3 contains 16 residues. The CDR3 DNA reads as TGCGCCAGCAGCTTGGCAGGGGCGGGGGCCTCGTATACGCAGTATTTT. It encodes CASSLAGAGASYTQYF.

This clonotype has a count of ten or more. The V and J genes are TRBV6-5 and TRBJ2-7, with D perhaps matching TRBD1 (5 bases). This CDR3 region has 16 residues. Germline assignment: CDR1 MNHEY and CDR2 SVGAGI. The V end was cut by 0 bases, the J end by 0 bases, with 12 bases between. The CDR3 here is CASSYSSPQGSYEQYF. The CDR3 bases are TGTGCCAGCAGTTACTCCAGTCCCCAGGGCTCCTACGAGCAGTACTTC.

Many counts were recorded for this clonotype. The chain couples TRBV7-3 to TRBJ2-5; the D gene is possibly TRBD2 (5 bases). The V gene lost 5 bases and the J gene lost 11 bases, with 18 bases spanning the gap. CDR3 length: 13 residues. Germline V gene data show CDR1 as SGHTA and CDR2 as FQGTGA. The DNA of the CDR3 is TGTGCCAGCAGCCCCCTGAGCGGTAGGGAGCAGTACTTC. Its translation is CASSPLSGREQYF.

At least ten counts were recorded for this clonotype. The chain is built from TRBV13 and TRBJ2-2, with TRBD1 identical over 8 bases. V gave up 5 bases and J gave up 3 bases; unmatched junction bases: 11. CDR1 is PRHDT and CDR2 is FYEKMQ in the germline V gene (reference sequence). The CDR3 spans 17 residues. The CDR3 loop is CASSPRDRSVDTGELFF. The DNA for the CDR3 is TGTGCCAGCAGCCCAAGGGACAGGTCCGTCGACACCGGGGAGCTGTTTTTT.

This clonotype was detected ten times or more. V usage is TRBV20-1 and J usage is TRBJ2-7; D is unclear. Germline values: CDR1 DFQATT, CDR2 SNEGSKA (reference sequence). The V end lost 4 bases, the J end lost 5 bases, and 12 bases lay between the germline ends. The CDR3 contains 12 residues. CDR3 DNA: TGCAGTGCTAAGTCCCGAAGGGACGAGCAGTACTTC. It encodes CSAKSRRDEQYF.

The chain has TRBV6-2 or TRBV6-3 and TRBJ2-5; D is undetermined. The CDR3 length is 15 residues. Trimming left V 7 bases short and J 11 bases short, with 26 bases between. The germline V gene has CDR1 MNHEY and CDR2 SVGEGT. Here the CDR3 DNA reads TGTGCCAGCACTGACCGGACCGAAGCGACCTATGAGCAGTACTTC. The encoded protein is CASTDRTEATYEQYF.

This clonotype was counted many times. The rearrangement joins TRBV30 to TRBJ2-7, with 8 bases identical to TRBD1. Trimming removed 3 bases from V and 5 bases from J; junction bases left unmatched: 3. Germline CDR1 and CDR2: GTSNPN and SVGIG (reference sequence). This CDR3 comprises 12 residues. CDR3 residues: CAWSTGGNEQYF. For the CDR3, the DNA is TGTGCCTGGAGCACAGGGGGGAACGAGCAGTACTTC.

This clonotype has at least ten counts. The chain recombines TRBV20-1 with TRBJ1-6; D is possibly TRBD1 (5 bases). The CDR3 consists of 14 residues. Per the germline V gene, CDR1 is DFQATT and CDR2 is SNEGSKA (reference sequence). The V end was cut by 5 bases, the J end by 6 bases, with 14 bases between. The CDR3 DNA is TGCAGTGCTCAAGAGGGGCCGTTTAATTCACCCCTCCACTTT. Protein product: CSAQEGPFNSPLHF.

This clonotype has ten or more counts. This rearrangement joins TRBV7-6 to TRBJ1-4, with D perhaps matching TRBD1 (5 bases). The V gene lost 5 bases and the J gene lost 8 bases, with 21 bases spanning the gap. The CDR3 sequence is 16 residues long. Germline CDR1 and CDR2: SGHVS and FNYEAQ. CDR3 nucleotides: TGTGCCAGCAGCCCGAAGAGACAGTGGACGGAGGAAAAACTGTTTTTT. Residues: CASSPKRQWTEEKLFF. Drawing the rest from reference TRBV7-6 and TRBJ1-4, the complete variable domain is GAGVSQSPRYKVTKRGQDVALRCDPISGHVSLYWYRQALGQGPEFLTYFNYEAQQDKSGLPNDRFSAERPEGSISTLTIQRTEQRDSAMYRCASSPKRQWTEEKLFFGSGTQLSVL.

The sample holds many counts of this clonotype. The chain carries TRBV5-6 and TRBJ1-5; maybe TRBD1 (5 bases). V lost 1 base to trimming and J lost 4 bases, with 9 bases between them. The germline V gene encodes CDR1 SGHDT and CDR2 YYEEEE. The CDR3 has 14 amino acids. The chain's CDR3 is CASSLIQGNQPQHF. Here the CDR3 DNA reads TGTGCCAGCAGCTTGATCCAGGGTAATCAGCCCCAGCATTTT.

This clonotype was seen ten or more times. The V gene is TRBV9, the J gene TRBJ2-1; 11 bases fit TRBD2. J gave up 9 bases and V 0 bases, and 5 bases lay outside the gene matches. The CDR3 extends over 15 amino acids. The germline V gene encodes CDR1 SGDLS and CDR2 YYNGEE. The CDR3: CASSVAVAGGPEQFF. In DNA form, the CDR3 reads TGTGCCAGCAGCGTAGCGGTAGCGGGGGGGCCTGAGCAGTTCTTC.